The TCR beta chain under discussion was sequenced for a study of T cells in Graves' hyperthyroidism and ophthalmopathy. There are a few counts of this clonotype. The CDR3 sequence is 17 residues long. The V end lost 6 bases, the J end lost 4 bases, and 22 bases lay between the germline ends. Amplification of TCR beta CDR3 regions was performed using RNA transcripts as template. A set of HTBI primers served as the primers for a first-round RT-PCR of the TCR CDR3. TCRdb reprocessed the multiplex PCR reads via MiXCR and lists one record per CDR3 protein. The data show 700,000 to 950,000 distinct CDR3 sequences, with roughly a third seen just once and around 32% held by the top ten.

The rearrangement links TRBV12-3 or TRBV12-4 to TRBJ1-5; tentatively, D is TRBD1 (6 bases). Material: blood. This sequence originates from a woman aged 40 to 50 with Graves' hyperthyroidism. The CDR3: CASRQNHRAVSNQPQHF. Here the CDR3 DNA reads TGTGCCAGCAGACAGAACCACAGGGCAGTGTCGAATCAGCCCCAGCATTTT.